A single sample gave rise to the 10 T cell receptor beta chains below, sequenced in a study of blood T cell repertoires in COVID-19. The assay was immunoSEQ multiplex PCR, and TCRdb's table has in-frame clones only and misses some. The table lists 360,000 or so clones, 90% of them singletons, with 5% to 8.5% in the top ten. Sample: peripheral blood. These receptors were obtained from a young man with active or convalescent COVID-19.

The chain combines TRBV5-5 with TRBJ1-1; D is unclear. CDR1 is SGHKS and CDR2 is YYEKEE in the germline V gene (reference sequence). The V and J ends lost 2 bases and 6 bases respectively, with 23 bases between them. The CDR3 consists of 17 residues. The CDR3 loop is CASSLKFPPVSLPEAFF. In DNA form, the CDR3 reads TGTGCCAGCAGCTTAAAGTTTCCCCCGGTTTCTTTACCTGAAGCTTTCTTT.

This clone appeared once. CDR3 DNA: TGTGCCAGCAGCTTAGATCTCTTACCCTACTACGAGCAGTACTTC. Protein product: CASSLDLLPYYEQYF. This chain joins TRBV7-2 and TRBJ2-7; D gene unclear. The CDR3 is made up of 15 amino acids. Germline CDR1 SGHTA, CDR2 FQGNSA. V was trimmed by 1 base and J by 3 bases, leaving 13 bases between them.

The genes are TRBV27 and TRBJ2-2, with 7 bases matching TRBD2. The junction had 15 bases not matched to a gene; V was cut back by 10 bases and J by 7 bases. The CDR3 is 15 amino acids. Germline V CDR1 and CDR2: MNHEY, SMNVEV (reference sequence). CDR3 residues: CATQTLGGSGGELFF. The CDR3 DNA sequence: TGTGCCACTCAAACCCTGGGGGGGTCTGGCGGGGAGCTGTTTTTT.

This clone appeared a single time. The chain joins TRBV7-3 to TRBJ1-2; D is possibly TRBD1 (5 bases). This CDR3 region has 13 residues. Trimming pared 6 bases from V and 2 bases from J, leaving 10 bases between. Germline V gives CDR1 SGHTA, CDR2 FQGTGA. CDR3 sequence reads: CASSFDRNYGYTF. The CDR3 nucleotides are TGTGCCAGCAGTTTTGACAGAAACTATGGCTACACCTTC. Variable domain in full (rest from reference TRBV7-3 and TRBJ1-2): GAGVSQTPSNKVTEKGKYVELRCDPISGHTALYWYRQSLGQGPEFLIYFQGTGAADDSGLPNDRFFAVRPEGSVSTLKIQRTERGDSAVYLCASSFDRNYGYTFGSGTRLTVV.

V is TRBV3-1 (or the pseudogene TRBV3-2) and J is TRBJ2-6; D call uncertain. Germline loops: CDR1 LGHDT, CDR2 YNNKEL (reference sequence). The ends were cut back, 0 bases at V and 0 bases at J, with 3 bases in the middle. This CDR3 has 15 residues. DNA for the CDR3: TGTGCCAGCAGCCAAGATCTCTCTGGGGCCAACGTCCTGACTTTC. Encoded protein: CASSQDLSGANVLTF.

The V gene is TRBV11-2, the J gene TRBJ1-3; D is perhaps TRBD1 (6 bases). CDR1 is SGHAT, CDR2 FQNNGV, per germline. This CDR3 contains 15 residues. The V gene lost 5 bases and the J gene lost 4 bases, with 15 bases spanning the gap. CDR3 amino acids: CASSVTGFSGNTIYF. The CDR3 region has the DNA TGTGCCAGCAGCGTCACAGGGTTTTCGGGAAACACCATATATTTT. The complete variable domain, with remaining parts taken from reference TRBV11-2 and TRBJ1-3, reads EAGVAQSPRYKIIEKRQSVAFWCNPISGHATLYWYQQILGQGPKLLIQFQNNGVVDDSQLPKDRFSAERLKGVDSTLKIQPAKLEDSAVYLCASSVTGFSGNTIYFGEGSWLTVV.

This chain joins TRBV9 and TRBJ1-4, with D possibly matching TRBD1 (6 bases). CDR3 length: 13 residues. Trimming shortened V by 4 bases and J by 8 bases, and 12 bases separated the two germline ends. Germline V gene sequence: CDR1 SGDLS, CDR2 YYNGEE. CDR3 in DNA: TGTGCCAGCAGCCCAGAACAGGGAGAAAAACTGTTTTTT. Its translation is CASSPEQGEKLFF. The whole variable domain, filled in from reference TRBV9 and TRBJ1-4, reads DSGVTQTPKHLITATGQRVTLRCSPRSGDLSVYWYQQSLDQGLQFLIQYYNGEERAKGNILERFSAQQFPDLHSELNLSSLELGDSALYFCASSPEQGEKLFFGSGTQLSVL.

This chain uses TRBV10-3 with TRBJ1-1; the D gene is possibly TRBD1 (6 bases). The V gene lost 6 bases and the J gene lost 5 bases, with 10 bases spanning the gap. Germline CDR1 is ENHRY and CDR2 is SYGVKD. The CDR3 totals 12 residues. CDR3 nucleotide sequence: TGTGCCATCAGGGAAACAGGGACTGAAGCTTTCTTT. This translates into CAIRETGTEAFF.

The V gene is TRBV12-3 or TRBV12-4, the J gene TRBJ1-5; D is uncertain. V was pared by 1 base and J by 11 bases, with 9 bases between. The CDR3 contains 12 residues. The CDR3 spells CASSLGGQTQHF. The CDR3, as DNA: TGTGCCAGCAGTTTAGGTGGCCAGACCCAGCATTTT.

The chain couples TRBV3-1 (or the pseudogene TRBV3-2) to TRBJ2-3; D unresolved. This CDR3 is 14 amino acids long. Germline loops: CDR1 LGHDT, CDR2 YNNKEL (reference sequence). V was clipped by 6 bases and J by 4 bases, with 14 bases between them. CDR3 nucleotide sequence: TGTGCCAGCAGATCCTCTACCGTCGCAGATACGCAGTATTTT. Translating it yields CASRSSTVADTQYF.